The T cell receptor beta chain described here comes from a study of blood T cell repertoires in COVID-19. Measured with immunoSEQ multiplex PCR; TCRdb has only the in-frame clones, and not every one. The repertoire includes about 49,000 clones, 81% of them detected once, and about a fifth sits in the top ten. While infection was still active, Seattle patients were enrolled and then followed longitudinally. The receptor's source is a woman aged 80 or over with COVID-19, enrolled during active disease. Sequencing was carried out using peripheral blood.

In DNA, the CDR3 is TGTGCCAGCAGTTCGCCGACTAGCGGGCGAACCTACGAGCAGTACTTC. Translated: CASSSPTSGRTYEQYF. The chain uses TRBV6-2 or TRBV6-3 and TRBJ2-7; 10 bases agree with TRBD2. CDR3 length equals 16 residues. V lost 4 bases to trimming and J lost 2 bases; unmatched junction nucleotides: 8. Germline CDR1 MNHEY, CDR2 SVGEGT.